A selection of T cell receptor beta chains follows, all from one sample in a study of T cell responses to AZD1222 COVID-19 vaccine. Method: immunoSEQ multiplex PCR; TCRdb's copy keeps in-frame clones and lacks some. The sample holds about 57,000 clones, 75% to 90% seen once. Sequenced here: peripheral blood, sampled on day 0 of AZD1222 vaccination. Receptor source: an adult in good health. The CDR3 runs from the conserved cysteine through the conserved F or W. A D gene is named only where the DNA matches it firmly. Size is omitted from some rows. Given values are once, few, many or a class for expanded clones.

V: TRBV27
J: TRBJ2-2
length: 15
size: -
D: -
DNA: TGTGCCAGCAGTTTTGGGATCGGGGCTACCGGGGAGCTGTTTTTT
CDR3: CASSFGIGATGELFF

V: TRBV6-6
J: TRBJ2-1
length: 13
size: -
D: TRBD1
DNA: TGTGCCAGCAACAGGGGCGATAACAATGAGCAGTTCTTC
CDR3: CASNRGDNNEQFF

V: TRBV28
J: TRBJ2-7
length: 12
size: once
D: -
DNA: TGTGCCAGCAGTCCCGGGACCTACGAGCAGTACTTC
CDR3: CASSPGTYEQYF

V: TRBV7-3
J: TRBJ2-7
length: 12
size: few
D: -
DNA: TGTGCCAGCAGCTCCGGTCGGTACGAGCAGTACTTC
CDR3: CASSSGRYEQYF

V: TRBV11-2
J: TRBJ2-7
length: 12
size: -
D: -
DNA: TGTGCCAGCAGCTCCAGGACGGGCGAGCAGTACTTC
CDR3: CASSSRTGEQYF

V: TRBV4-2
J: TRBJ2-1
length: 15
size: -
D: -
DNA: TGTGCCAGCAGCCACCCCGGAGGTGGGCCCAATGAGCAGTTCTTC
CDR3: CASSHPGGGPNEQFF

V: TRBV4-1
J: TRBJ1-4
length: 17
size: once
D: -
DNA: TGCGCCAGCAGCCAACAACCCTCGGGGCGGATTAATGAAAAACTGTTTTTT
CDR3: CASSQQPSGRINEKLFF

V: TRBV6-5
J: TRBJ2-2
length: 14
size: -
D: -
DNA: TGTGCCAGCCGGATCGGGGCGCGGACCGGGGAGCTGTTTTTT
CDR3: CASRIGARTGELFF

V: TRBV9
J: TRBJ2-1
length: 20
size: -
D: TRBD2
DNA: TGTGCCAGCAGCGTAGGTCCCGGGACTAGCGGGAGAGGATCCTACAATGAGCAGTTCTTC
CDR3: CASSVGPGTSGRGSYNEQFF

V: TRBV28
J: TRBJ2-1
length: 13
size: -
D: -
DNA: TGTGCCAGCAGTTTGGTAGGGGGGAATGAGCAGTTCTTC
CDR3: CASSLVGGNEQFF

V: TRBV11-1
J: TRBJ1-1
length: 14
size: once
D: -
DNA: TGTGCCAGCAGCGTATGGGACCCAAACACTGAAGCTTTCTTT
CDR3: CASSVWDPNTEAFF

V: TRBV3-1/TRBV3-2
J: TRBJ2-5
length: 16
size: -
D: -
DNA: TGTGCCAGCAGCCCCGATGGATGGGTCTTTCAAGAGACCCAGTACTTC
CDR3: CASSPDGWVFQETQYF

V: TRBV14
J: TRBJ2-5
length: 15
size: -
D: -
DNA: TGTGCCAGCAGCCAAGTTCAGCGGAACCAAGAGACCCAGTACTTC
CDR3: CASSQVQRNQETQYF

V: TRBV7-8
J: TRBJ1-5
length: 12
size: -
D: -
DNA: TGTGCCAGCACCGGGCCGCATCAGCCCCAGCATTTT
CDR3: CASTGPHQPQHF

V: TRBV10-1
J: TRBJ2-7
length: 13
size: -
D: -
DNA: TGCGCCAGCAGCCGGATTGGTGACAACGAGCAGTACTTC
CDR3: CASSRIGDNEQYF

V: TRBV18
J: TRBJ1-6
length: 12
size: -
D: -
DNA: TGTGCCAGCTCACCTTATAATTCACCCCTCCACTTT
CDR3: CASSPYNSPLHF

V: TRBV19
J: TRBJ1-1
length: 13
size: -
D: -
DNA: TGTGCCAGTGGGGCCAGCCTCGTAACCGAAGCTTTCTTT
CDR3: CASGASLVTEAFF

V: TRBV19
J: TRBJ1-5
length: 15
size: -
D: -
DNA: TGTGCCAGCCAGAAGGACCCGTATGGAAATCAGCCCCAGCATTTT
CDR3: CASQKDPYGNQPQHF

V: TRBV6-5
J: TRBJ1-2
length: 14
size: -
D: TRBD1
DNA: TGTGCCAGCAGTCCGGAGACAGGGGTTGGCGGCTACACCTTC
CDR3: CASSPETGVGGYTF

V: TRBV9
J: TRBJ2-7
length: 15
size: -
D: -
DNA: TGTGCCAGCAGCGTAGATTTGGGGAGGCACTACGAGCAGTACTTC
CDR3: CASSVDLGRHYEQYF

V: TRBV7-3
J: TRBJ2-7
length: 14
size: -
D: TRBD1
DNA: TGTGCCAGCAGCCGCGACAGGGATTCCTACGAGCAGTACTTC
CDR3: CASSRDRDSYEQYF

V: TRBV9
J: TRBJ1-4
length: 15
size: -
D: -
DNA: TGTGCCAGCAGCCCCGACAGTCCAACTAATGAAAAACTGTTTTTT
CDR3: CASSPDSPTNEKLFF

V: TRBV6-6
J: TRBJ1-2
length: 13
size: -
D: -
DNA: TGTGCCAGCAGCCAAAGAGATCACTATGGCTACACCTTC
CDR3: CASSQRDHYGYTF

V: TRBV6-5
J: TRBJ1-2
length: 16
size: -
D: -
DNA: TGTGCCAGCAGTTCCACGCCCGGGGAGTCCAACTATGGCTACACCTTC
CDR3: CASSSTPGESNYGYTF

V: TRBV3-1/TRBV3-2
J: TRBJ2-7
length: 14
size: -
D: TRBD2
DNA: TGTGCCAGCAGCTACGGGACTAGCGACTACGAGCAGTACTTC
CDR3: CASSYGTSDYEQYF

V: TRBV18
J: TRBJ2-7
length: 17
size: -
D: -
DNA: TGTGCCAGCTCACCGTCGTGGGGGGCACGGGGCCAAGACGAGCAGTACTTC
CDR3: CASSPSWGARGQDEQYF

V: TRBV19
J: TRBJ2-1
length: 15
size: -
D: TRBD1
DNA: TGTGCCAGTAGTCCGGGACAGGGAGCCTACAATGAGCAGTTCTTC
CDR3: CASSPGQGAYNEQFF

V: TRBV5-1
J: TRBJ1-2
length: 15
size: -
D: TRBD1
DNA: TGCGCCAGCAGCACGGACAGGGGAGGAAGCTATGGCTACACCTTC
CDR3: CASSTDRGGSYGYTF

V: TRBV5-4
J: TRBJ1-2
length: 16
size: once
D: TRBD1
DNA: TGTGCCAGCAGCTTAGGACAGGGAAGAGCAATTGATGGCTACACCTTC
CDR3: CASSLGQGRAIDGYTF

V: TRBV4-1
J: TRBJ1-1
length: 14
size: -
D: -
DNA: TGCGCCAGCAGCCAAGAGAGCCCAGTGTCCGAAGCTTTCTTT
CDR3: CASSQESPVSEAFF

V: TRBV7-9
J: TRBJ1-5
length: 14
size: -
D: -
DNA: TGTGCCAGCAGCTTAGCGGGGGAATATCAGCCCCAGCATTTT
CDR3: CASSLAGEYQPQHF

V: TRBV5-1
J: TRBJ1-4
length: 16
size: -
D: -
DNA: TGCGCCAGCAGCCACGGACTCAGGGGTCGAGATGAAAAACTGTTTTTT
CDR3: CASSHGLRGRDEKLFF

V: TRBV10-3
J: TRBJ2-5
length: 15
size: -
D: -
DNA: TGTGCCATCAGTGAGTCGGCTAGTTTTACAGAGACCCAGTACTTC
CDR3: CAISESASFTETQYF

V: TRBV4-2
J: TRBJ2-5
length: 17
size: -
D: TRBD2
DNA: TGTGCCAGCAGCCTAAACCTACTAGCGGGAGGGCGGGAGACCCAGTACTTC
CDR3: CASSLNLLAGGRETQYF

V: TRBV5-8
J: TRBJ1-1
length: 14
size: -
D: -
DNA: TGTGCCAGCAGCTTGGCTCTGGAGAACACTGAAGCTTTCTTT
CDR3: CASSLALENTEAFF

V: TRBV12-3/TRBV12-4
J: TRBJ1-6
length: 13
size: -
D: -
DNA: TGTGCCAGCAGTTTAACCTATAATTCACCCCTCCACTTT
CDR3: CASSLTYNSPLHF

V: TRBV30
J: TRBJ2-5
length: 14
size: -
D: -
DNA: TGTGCCTGGAGTAAACTAGCCGGGGGTGAGACCCAGTACTTC
CDR3: CAWSKLAGGETQYF

V: TRBV4-2
J: TRBJ2-1
length: 17
size: -
D: TRBD2
DNA: TGTGCCAGCAGCCAAGACGAGACTAGCGGGAGTTACAATGAGCAGTTCTTC
CDR3: CASSQDETSGSYNEQFF

V: TRBV6-2/TRBV6-3
J: TRBJ2-3
length: 15
size: -
D: TRBD2
DNA: TGTGCCAGCAGTCGGAGACTAGCGGGGGGGGCGACGCAGTATTTT
CDR3: CASSRRLAGGATQYF

V: TRBV6-6
J: TRBJ2-7
length: 16
size: -
D: TRBD2
DNA: TGTGCCAGCAGTTATCAGGCGCTAGCGGGAGGCTACGAGCAGTACTTC
CDR3: CASSYQALAGGYEQYF

V: TRBV5-4
J: TRBJ2-7
length: 14
size: -
D: -
DNA: TGTGCCAGCAGTTTCGCCGCGCGGAGGTACGAGCAGTACTTC
CDR3: CASSFAARRYEQYF